This T cell receptor (beta chain) is drawn from a study of CD8 T cells in ankylosing spondylitis. Study-level points and caveats: Earlier work had already found some motif variants in reactive arthritis synovial fluid and blood. Within ankylosing spondylitis blood, a TCR beta motif made up of seven to nine highly homologous variants appeared to be characteristic.

To note about this clonotype: Its matching antigen is unknown.

MiXCR was run by TCRdb on the 5' RACE reads, yielding one entry per CDR3 protein. Among fewer than 500,000 distinct CDR3 sequences listed, about 24% were seen once. With V trimmed by 0 bases and J by 4 bases, 14 bases remained unmatched. CDR3 size: 19 residues. Germline values: CDR1 LGHNA, CDR2 YNFKEQ. The chain uses TRBV4-2 and TRBJ2-3, with 9 bases fitting TRBD2. The sequenced material came from blood, either unsorted or a sorted T cell fraction (not recorded which). This TCR was sampled from a male donor with ankylosing spondylitis. CDR3 DNA: TGTGCCAGCAGCCAAGAAGGAGGTTTAGCGGGAGCTCGGGCAGATACGCAGTATTTT. Translation gives CASSQEGGLAGARADTQYF.